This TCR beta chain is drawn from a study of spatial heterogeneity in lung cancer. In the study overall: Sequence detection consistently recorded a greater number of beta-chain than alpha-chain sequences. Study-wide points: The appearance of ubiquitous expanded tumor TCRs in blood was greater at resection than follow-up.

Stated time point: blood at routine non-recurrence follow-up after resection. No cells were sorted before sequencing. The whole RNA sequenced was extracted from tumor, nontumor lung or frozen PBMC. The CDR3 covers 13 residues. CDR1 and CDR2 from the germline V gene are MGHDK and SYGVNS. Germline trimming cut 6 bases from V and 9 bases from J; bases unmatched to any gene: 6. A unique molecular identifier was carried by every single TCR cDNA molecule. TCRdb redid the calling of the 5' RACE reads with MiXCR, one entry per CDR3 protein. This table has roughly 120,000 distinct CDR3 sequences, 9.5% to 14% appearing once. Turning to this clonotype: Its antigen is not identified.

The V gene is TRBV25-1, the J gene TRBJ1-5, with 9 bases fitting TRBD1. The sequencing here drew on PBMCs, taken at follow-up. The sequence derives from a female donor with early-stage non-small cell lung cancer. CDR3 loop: CASRGQGQGPQHF. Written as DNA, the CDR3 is TGTGCCAGCAGAGGACAGGGACAGGGGCCCCAGCATTTT.